This TCR beta chain was profiled in a study of identifying expanded T cells in peripheral blood. Repertoires were generated with immunoSEQ multiplex PCR, while TCRdb's copy carries only in-frame clones and drops some. The sample carries approximately 79,000 clones, roughly 90% recorded once. Collection occurred without any documented infections or immune events in donors. Concerning this clone: What it binds is not known.

Study-wide results and caveats: Differentially abundant clones: about 1.1 between replicates, 16.4 at roughly 2 weeks, 19 at four.

Germline V gives CDR1 LNHNV, CDR2 YYDKDF (reference sequence). This CDR3 comprises 14 residues. V lost 6 bases to trimming and J lost 9 bases; unmatched junction nucleotides: 7. The rearrangement uses TRBV15 and TRBJ2-1, with 11 bases fitting TRBD2. The TCR comes from a person aged 18 to 75 in good health. Sequencing used blood. The CDR3, as DNA: TGTGCCACCAGGCTAGCGGGAGGTAAGGGTGAGCAGTTCTTC. Its translation: CATRLAGGKGEQFF.